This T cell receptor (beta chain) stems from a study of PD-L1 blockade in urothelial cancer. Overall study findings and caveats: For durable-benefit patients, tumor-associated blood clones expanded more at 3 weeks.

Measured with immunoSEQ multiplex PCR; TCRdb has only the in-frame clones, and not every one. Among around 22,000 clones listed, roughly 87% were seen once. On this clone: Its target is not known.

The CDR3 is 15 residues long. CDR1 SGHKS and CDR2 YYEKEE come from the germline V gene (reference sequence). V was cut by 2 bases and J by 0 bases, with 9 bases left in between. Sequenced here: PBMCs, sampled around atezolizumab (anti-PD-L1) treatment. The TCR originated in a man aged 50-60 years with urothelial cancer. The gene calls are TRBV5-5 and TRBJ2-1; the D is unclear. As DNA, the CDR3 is TGTGCCAGCAGCTTCCGTCTAAGCTCCTACAATGAGCAGTTCTTC. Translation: CASSFRLSSYNEQFF.